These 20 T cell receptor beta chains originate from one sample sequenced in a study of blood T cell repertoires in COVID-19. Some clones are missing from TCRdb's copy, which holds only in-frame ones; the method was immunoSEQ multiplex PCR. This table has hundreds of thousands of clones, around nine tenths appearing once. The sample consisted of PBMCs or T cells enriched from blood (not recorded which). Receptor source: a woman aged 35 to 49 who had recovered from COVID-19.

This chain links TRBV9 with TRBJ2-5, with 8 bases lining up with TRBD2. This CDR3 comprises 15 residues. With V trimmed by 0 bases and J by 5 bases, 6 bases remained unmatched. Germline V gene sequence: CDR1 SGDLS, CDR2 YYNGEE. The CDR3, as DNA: TGTGCCAGCAGCGTAGGATCGAGCGGGAGTGAGACCCAGTACTTC. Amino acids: CASSVGSSGSETQYF.

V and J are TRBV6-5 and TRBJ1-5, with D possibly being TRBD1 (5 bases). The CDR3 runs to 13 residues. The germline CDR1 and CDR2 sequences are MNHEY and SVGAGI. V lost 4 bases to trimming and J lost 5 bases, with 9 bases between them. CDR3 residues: CASSLTVDQPQHF. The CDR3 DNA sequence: TGTGCCAGCAGTTTGACAGTGGATCAGCCCCAGCATTTT.

The CDR3 DNA is TGTGCCAGCAGGCCCGAGACCGCAGGGAACCAGCCCCAGCATTTT. Its protein product is CASRPETAGNQPQHF. V gene TRBV6-5 combines with J gene TRBJ1-5, with D perhaps matching TRBD1 (5 bases). This CDR3 is built from 15 residues. Trimming pared 6 bases from V and 7 bases from J, leaving 19 bases between. Germline-derived CDR1 and CDR2 are MNHEY and SVGAGI.

CDR3 protein: CASSEVGDRGEQYF. The CDR3 bases are TGCGCCAGCAGTGAGGTGGGAGATCGGGGGGAGCAGTACTTC. V gene TRBV10-2 combines with J gene TRBJ2-7; possible D gene TRBD2, 6 bases. With 2 bases removed from V and 7 bases from J, the gap between germline ends came to 15 bases. The germline V gene encodes CDR1 WSHSY and CDR2 SAAADI. There are 14 residues in the CDR3.

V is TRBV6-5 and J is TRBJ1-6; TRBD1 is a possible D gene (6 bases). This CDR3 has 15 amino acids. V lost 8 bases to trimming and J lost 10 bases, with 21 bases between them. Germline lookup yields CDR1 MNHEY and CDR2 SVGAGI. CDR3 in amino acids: CASGMEQGAASPLHF. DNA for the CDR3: TGTGCCAGCGGAATGGAACAGGGAGCTGCCTCACCCCTCCACTTT.

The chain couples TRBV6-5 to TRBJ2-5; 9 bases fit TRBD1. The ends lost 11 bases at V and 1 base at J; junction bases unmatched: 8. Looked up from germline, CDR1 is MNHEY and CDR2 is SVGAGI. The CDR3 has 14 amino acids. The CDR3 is CAGGTGLLQETQYF. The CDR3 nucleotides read TGTGCCGGAGGGACAGGGCTCCTCCAAGAGACCCAGTACTTC.

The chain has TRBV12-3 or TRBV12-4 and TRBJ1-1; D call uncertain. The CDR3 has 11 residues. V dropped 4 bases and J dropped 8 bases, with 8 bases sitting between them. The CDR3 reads CASSSRAEAFF. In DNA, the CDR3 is TGTGCCAGCAGTTCAAGAGCAGAAGCTTTCTTT.

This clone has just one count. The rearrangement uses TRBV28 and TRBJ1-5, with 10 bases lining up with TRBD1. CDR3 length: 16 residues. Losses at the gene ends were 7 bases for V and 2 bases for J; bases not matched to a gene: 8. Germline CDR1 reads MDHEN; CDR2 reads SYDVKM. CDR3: CASTRQGAGGNQPQHF. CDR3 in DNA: TGTGCCAGCACAAGACAGGGGGCGGGAGGCAATCAGCCCCAGCATTTT. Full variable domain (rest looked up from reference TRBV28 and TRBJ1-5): DVKVTQSSRYLVKRTGEKVFLECVQDMDHENMFWYRQDPGLGLRLIYFSYDVKMKEKGDIPEGYSVSREKKERFSLILESASTNQTSMYLCASTRQGAGGNQPQHFGDGTRLSIL.

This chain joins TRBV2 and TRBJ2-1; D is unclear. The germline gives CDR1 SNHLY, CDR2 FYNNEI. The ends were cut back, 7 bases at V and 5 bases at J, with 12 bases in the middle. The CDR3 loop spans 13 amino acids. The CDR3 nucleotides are TGTGCCAGCAACTCGGGTCCGGACAATGAGCAGTTCTTC. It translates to CASNSGPDNEQFF.

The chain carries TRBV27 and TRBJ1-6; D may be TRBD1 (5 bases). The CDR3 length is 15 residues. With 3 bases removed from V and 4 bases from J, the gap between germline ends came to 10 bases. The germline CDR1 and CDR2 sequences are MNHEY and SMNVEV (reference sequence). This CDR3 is CASSFQGGYNSPLHF. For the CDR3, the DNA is TGTGCCAGCAGTTTCCAGGGCGGTTATAATTCACCCCTCCACTTT.

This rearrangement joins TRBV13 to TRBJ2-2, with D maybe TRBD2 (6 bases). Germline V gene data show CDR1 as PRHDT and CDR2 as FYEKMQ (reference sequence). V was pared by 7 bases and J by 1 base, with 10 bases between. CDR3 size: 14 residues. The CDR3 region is CASTVGGNTGELFF. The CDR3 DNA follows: TGTGCCAGCACCGTGGGAGGGAACACCGGGGAGCTGTTTTTT.

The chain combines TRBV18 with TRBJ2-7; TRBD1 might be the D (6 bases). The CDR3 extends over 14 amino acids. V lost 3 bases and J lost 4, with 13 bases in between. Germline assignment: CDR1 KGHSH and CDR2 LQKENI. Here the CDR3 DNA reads TGTGCCAGCTCACCTAGCAGGGGTGGTTACGAGCAGTACTTC. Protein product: CASSPSRGGYEQYF.

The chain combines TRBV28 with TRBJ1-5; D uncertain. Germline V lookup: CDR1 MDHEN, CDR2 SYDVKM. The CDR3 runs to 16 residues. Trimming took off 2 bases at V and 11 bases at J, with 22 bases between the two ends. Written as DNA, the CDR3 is TGTGCCAGCAGTTTAGGAACGCGTGCGGTGTCTGTGTCCCAGCATTTT. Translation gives CASSLGTRAVSVSQHF. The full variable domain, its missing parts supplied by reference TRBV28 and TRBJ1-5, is DVKVTQSSRYLVKRTGEKVFLECVQDMDHENMFWYRQDPGLGLRLIYFSYDVKMKEKGDIPEGYSVSREKKERFSLILESASTNQTSMYLCASSLGTRAVSVSQHFGDGTRLSIL.

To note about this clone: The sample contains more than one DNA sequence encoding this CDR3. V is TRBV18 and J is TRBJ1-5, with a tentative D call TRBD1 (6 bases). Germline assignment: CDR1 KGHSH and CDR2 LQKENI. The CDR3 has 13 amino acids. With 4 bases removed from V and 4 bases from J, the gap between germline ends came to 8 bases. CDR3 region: CASSRQDNQPQHF. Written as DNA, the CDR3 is TGTGCCAGCTCACGACAGGATAATCAGCCCCAGCATTTT.

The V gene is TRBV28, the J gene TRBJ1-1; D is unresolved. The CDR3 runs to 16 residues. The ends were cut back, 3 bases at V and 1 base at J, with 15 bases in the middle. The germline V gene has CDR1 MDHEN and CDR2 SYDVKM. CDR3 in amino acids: CASSFPLPGENTEAFF. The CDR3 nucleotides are TGTGCCAGCAGTTTCCCCCTCCCTGGAGAGAACACTGAAGCTTTCTTT.

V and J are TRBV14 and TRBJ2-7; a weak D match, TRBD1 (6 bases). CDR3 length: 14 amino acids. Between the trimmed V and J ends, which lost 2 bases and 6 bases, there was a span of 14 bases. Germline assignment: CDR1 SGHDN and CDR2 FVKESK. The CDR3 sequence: CASSQHNRASEQYF. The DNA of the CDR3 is TGTGCCAGCAGCCAACACAACAGGGCCTCCGAGCAGTACTTC. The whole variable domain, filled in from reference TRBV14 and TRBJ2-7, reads EAGVTQFPSHSVIEKGQTVTLRCDPISGHDNLYWYRRVMGKEIKFLLHFVKESKQDESGMPNNRFLAERTGGTYSTLKVQPAELEDSGVYFCASSQHNRASEQYFGPGTRLTVT.

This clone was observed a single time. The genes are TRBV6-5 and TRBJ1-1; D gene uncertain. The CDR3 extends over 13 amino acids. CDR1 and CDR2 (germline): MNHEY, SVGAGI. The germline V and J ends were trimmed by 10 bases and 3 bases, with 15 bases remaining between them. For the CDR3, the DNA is TGTGCCACCCGACCGCTCCGGGACACTGAAGCTTTCTTT. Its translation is CATRPLRDTEAFF.

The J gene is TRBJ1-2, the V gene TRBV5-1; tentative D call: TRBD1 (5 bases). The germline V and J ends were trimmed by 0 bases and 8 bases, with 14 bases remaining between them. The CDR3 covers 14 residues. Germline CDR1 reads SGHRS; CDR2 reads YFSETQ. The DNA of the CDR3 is TGCGCCAGCAGCTTGGAGTTGACGCCAGGGGGCTACACCTTC. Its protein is CASSLELTPGGYTF.

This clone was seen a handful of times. The CDR3 reads CASSVSIRDLTF. The CDR3 nucleotides read TGTGCCAGCAGCGTGTCTATCCGAGACCTGACTTTC. The rearrangement links TRBV9 to TRBJ2-6, with D uncertain. Trimming removed 2 bases at V and 15 bases at J, with 12 bases between. This CDR3 has 12 residues. The V gene's germline CDR1 is SGDLS and CDR2 YYNGEE.

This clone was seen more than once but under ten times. As DNA, the CDR3 is TGTGCCAGCAGCTTAGAGAGGGCTAGCGGGATGAAGCAGTTCTTC. This codes for CASSLERASGMKQFF. This chain connects TRBV7-6 to TRBJ2-1; the match to TRBD2 covers 9 bases. In germline, CDR1 is SGHVS, CDR2 FNYEAQ. V shed 1 base, J shed 11 bases, and the junction held 9 bases outside the gene matches. This CDR3 region has 15 residues.